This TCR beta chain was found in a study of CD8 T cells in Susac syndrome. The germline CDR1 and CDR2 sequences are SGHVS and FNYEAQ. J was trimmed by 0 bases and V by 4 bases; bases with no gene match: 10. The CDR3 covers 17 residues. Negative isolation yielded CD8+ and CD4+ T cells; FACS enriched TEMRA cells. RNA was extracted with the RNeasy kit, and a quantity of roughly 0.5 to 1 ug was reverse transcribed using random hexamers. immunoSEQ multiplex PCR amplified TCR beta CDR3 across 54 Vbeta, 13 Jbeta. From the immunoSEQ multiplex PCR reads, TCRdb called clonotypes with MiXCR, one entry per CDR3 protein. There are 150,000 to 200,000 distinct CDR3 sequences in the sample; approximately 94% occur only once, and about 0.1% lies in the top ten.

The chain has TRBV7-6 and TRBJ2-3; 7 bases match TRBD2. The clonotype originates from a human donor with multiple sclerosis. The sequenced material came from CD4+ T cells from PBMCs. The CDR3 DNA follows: TGTGCCAGCAGCTCCTTCCTGGGTAGCGGGAGCACAGATACGCAGTATTTT. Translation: CASSSFLGSGSTDTQYF.